A selection of T cell receptor beta chains follows, all from one sample in a study of T cell repertoires in cytomegalovirus infection. TCRdb reprocessed the reads via MiXCR and lists one record per CDR3 protein. The table lists some 170,000 distinct CDR3 sequences, 17% of them singletons. Sequenced: CD8+ T cells from PBMCs. The receptors originated from a human donor in good health (CMV status not recorded). Some clones in this sample may be carry-over from other donors' samples. Both conserved end residues are part of each CDR3. Each record gives: V gene, J gene, D gene, clone size, CDR3 DNA, CDR3 protein. A D gene is named only where the DNA matches it firmly. Size is stated for part of the rows, as once, few or many counts, or as a class when the clone is expanded.

>TRBV7-9|TRBJ2-1|TRBD1|-
TGTGCCAGCAGCATGCCCGGGACAGCAATCGCCAATGAGCAGTTCTTC
CASSMPGTAIANEQFF
>TRBV25-1|TRBJ1-5|TRBD1|-
TGTGCCAGCAGTCCTACAGGGGGCGTAGAGCCCCAGCATTTT
CASSPTGGVEPQHF
>TRBV7-9|TRBJ2-7|TRBD1|-
TGTGCCAGCAGCTCGACAGGGGGCTACGAGCAGTACTTC
CASSSTGGYEQYF
>TRBV10-3|TRBJ2-3|TRBD1|-
TGTGCCATCAGTGTTGGGACAGGGGCGGATACGCAGTATTTT
CAISVGTGADTQYF
>TRBV20-1|TRBJ1-1|-|-
TGCAGTGCCGGTAGGGAGGGGACTGAAGCTTTCTTT
CSAGREGTEAFF
>TRBV7-8|TRBJ1-2|-|-
TGTGCCAGCAGCTTAGATACCGGGAGAGCTAACTATGGCTACACCTTC
CASSLDTGRANYGYTF
>TRBV25-1|TRBJ2-5|TRBD1|-
TGTGCCAGCAGTGAAATGAACAGGGGGCAGACCCAGTACTTC
CASSEMNRGQTQYF
>TRBV28|TRBJ1-6|TRBD1|-
TGTGCCAGCAGTTTTAGGGACAGGGAAAATTCACCCCTCCACTTT
CASSFRDRENSPLHF
>TRBV6-2/TRBV6-3|TRBJ2-1|-|-
TGTGACAGCAGTTACGTGCCAGATGAGCAGTTCTTC
CDSSYVPDEQFF
>TRBV12-3/TRBV12-4|TRBJ2-5|TRBD1|-
TGTGCCAGCAGCTACAGGGGAACCCAAGAGACCCAGTACTTC
CASSYRGTQETQYF
>TRBV7-8|TRBJ2-7|-|few
TGTGCCAGCTACTGGGGGGGCAACGAGCAGTACTTC
CASYWGGNEQYF
>TRBV28|TRBJ2-1|TRBD1|-
TGTGCCAGCAGTTCGGGACAGGGGCACAATGAGCAGTTCTTC
CASSSGQGHNEQFF
>TRBV7-8|TRBJ1-5|TRBD1|few
TGTGCCAGCAGCTTAAAGGGGGCAGGCAATCAGCCCCAGCATTTT
CASSLKGAGNQPQHF
>TRBV20-1|TRBJ1-5|-|-
TGCAGTGCTAGAGATCTCCTAGGGATGCCCCAGCATTTT
CSARDLLGMPQHF
>TRBV10-1|TRBJ1-2|-|few
TGCGCCAGCAGTGAGTCGACTCAGAAGGGATGCTATGGCTACACCTTC
CASSESTQKGCYGYTF
>TRBV12-3/TRBV12-4|TRBJ1-2|-|-
TGTGCCACCCAGGGTTGGGGGGGCTACACCTTC
CATQGWGGYTF
>TRBV6-2/TRBV6-3|TRBJ1-2|-|many
TGTGCCAGCAGTAGGACAGTGGATGGCTACACCTTC
CASSRTVDGYTF
>TRBV7-9|TRBJ1-5|TRBD1|-
TGTGCCAGCAGCTGGGGGGACAGGCCCTATCAGCCCCAGCATTTT
CASSWGDRPYQPQHF
>TRBV12-3/TRBV12-4|TRBJ1-1|-|few
TGTGCCAGCAGCGAAGGGGGTATCTCTGAAGCTTTCTTT
CASSEGGISEAFF
>TRBV7-8|TRBJ2-7|-|few
TGTGCCAGCAGCCCCCGAAGGGCGTTCGACGAGCAGTACTTC
CASSPRRAFDEQYF
>TRBV12-3/TRBV12-4|TRBJ2-7|-|-
TGTGCCAGCAGTTTGGGCGGACACTACGAGCAGTACTTC
CASSLGGHYEQYF
>TRBV28|TRBJ2-1|TRBD1|few
TGTGCCAGCAGTCCCGGGACAGGAGTCTACAATGAGCAGTTCTTC
CASSPGTGVYNEQFF
>TRBV6-4|TRBJ1-1|-|-
TGTGCCAGCAGTGTCGGCGGGGATCTCACTGAAGCTTTCTTT
CASSVGGDLTEAFF
>TRBV28|TRBJ1-5|-|few
TGTGCCAGCAGTTTAATTCGGGGAAGGGAGAGTCAGCCCCAGCATTTT
CASSLIRGRESQPQHF
>TRBV7-2|TRBJ2-5|-|few
TGTGCCAGCAGCATGGTCGCGCGGCACCAAGAGACCCAGTACTTC
CASSMVARHQETQYF
>TRBV4-3|TRBJ1-1|-|-
TGCGCCAGCAGTGTAACGAGGGGCGGCACTGAAGCTTTCTTT
CASSVTRGGTEAFF
>TRBV7-2|TRBJ1-1|TRBD1|few
TGTGCCAGCAGCTTAGGGACAGGGCCTAACACTGAAGCTTTCTTT
CASSLGTGPNTEAFF
>TRBV6-5|TRBJ2-7|-|few
TGTGCCAGCAGTTACGGAGCCGGAAACGAGCAGTACTTC
CASSYGAGNEQYF
>TRBV4-3|TRBJ2-1|TRBD1|-
TGCGCCAGCAGCCTCACAGGGGATCACAATGAGCAGTTCTTC
CASSLTGDHNEQFF